This T cell receptor beta chain emerged from a study of cytomegalovirus exposure and HLA in healthy donors. 13 Jbeta primers and 60 Vbeta primers were used for the PCR. Method: immunoSEQ multiplex PCR; TCRdb's copy keeps in-frame clones and lacks some. The table lists some 120,000 clones, 60% to 85% of them singletons, with over 1% in the top ten. The CDR3 runs to 15 residues. Trimming at V came to 9 bases and at J to 4 bases, leaving 11 bases not matched to a gene. Looked up from germline, CDR1 is MNHEY and CDR2 is SVGAGI. This clone was counted between two and nine times. Sequencing was performed on PBMCs. This receptor was identified in a human donor in good health. The V and J genes are TRBV6-5 and TRBJ2-7, with 11 bases identical to TRBD2. CDR3 sequence (DNA): TGTGCCAGTTCAAAAGCAGGACTAGCGGGTTACGAGCAGTACTTC. Its protein product is CASSKAGLAGYEQYF.